The 2 T cell receptor beta chains below were found in one sample sequenced in a study of blood T cell repertoires in COVID-19. The table came from immunoSEQ multiplex PCR; TCRdb's copy has only in-frame clones and leaves some out. This repertoire shows around 190,000 clones, 70% to 90% found once; its top ten account for roughly 8.7%. The sample taken for sequencing was peripheral blood. Every receptor here comes from a man aged 45-65 years with active or convalescent COVID-19.

The V and J genes are TRBV6-5 and TRBJ1-5; D may be TRBD1 (6 bases). Trimming removed 6 bases at V and 0 bases at J, with 12 bases between. CDR3 length equals 15 residues. Germline V gene sequence: CDR1 MNHEY, CDR2 SVGAGI. CDR3: CASSHGTTSNQPQHF. As DNA, the CDR3 is TGTGCCAGCAGCCATGGGACAACTAGCAATCAGCCCCAGCATTTT.

The chain is built from TRBV30 and TRBJ1-4; D perhaps matches TRBD1 (5 bases). Trimming stripped 4 bases from V and 4 bases from J, with 13 bases between. The V gene's germline CDR1 is GTSNPN and CDR2 SVGIG (reference sequence). The CDR3 covers 14 residues. CDR3 protein: CAWNPWGGNEKLFF. The CDR3 DNA reads as TGTGCCTGGAACCCATGGGGCGGTAATGAAAAACTGTTTTTT.